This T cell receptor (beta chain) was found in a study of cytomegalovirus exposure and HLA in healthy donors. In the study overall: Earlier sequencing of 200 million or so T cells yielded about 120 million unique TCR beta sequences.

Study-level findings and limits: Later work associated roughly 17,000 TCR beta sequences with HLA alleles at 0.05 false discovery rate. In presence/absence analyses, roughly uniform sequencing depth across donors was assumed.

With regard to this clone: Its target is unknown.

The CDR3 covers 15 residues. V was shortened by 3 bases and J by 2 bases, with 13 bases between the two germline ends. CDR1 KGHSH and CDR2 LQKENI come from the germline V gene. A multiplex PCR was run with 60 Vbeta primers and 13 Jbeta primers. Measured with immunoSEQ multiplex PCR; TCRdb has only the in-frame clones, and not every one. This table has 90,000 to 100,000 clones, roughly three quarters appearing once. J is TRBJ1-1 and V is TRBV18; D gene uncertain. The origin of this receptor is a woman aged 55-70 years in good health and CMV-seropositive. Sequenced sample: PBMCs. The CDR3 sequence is CASSPSRVPNTEAFF. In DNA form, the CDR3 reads TGTGCCAGCTCACCTTCGAGAGTTCCCAACACTGAAGCTTTCTTT. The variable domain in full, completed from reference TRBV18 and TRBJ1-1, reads NAGVMQNPRHLVRRRGQEARLRCSPMKGHSHVYWYRQLPEEGLKFMVYLQKENIIDESGMPKERFSAEFPKEGPSILRIQQVVRGDSAAYFCASSPSRVPNTEAFFGQGTRLTVV.